These 15 T cell receptor beta chains were sequenced from one sample in a study of blood T cells in healthy people across ages. PCR was performed a second time for 7 to 11 cycles using a sample-barcoded 5' primer and a J-beta primer mix. MiXCR, applied by TCRdb to the 5' RACE reads, yields one record per CDR3 protein. The sample holds about 700,000 distinct CDR3 sequences, 32% seen once. What was sequenced was blood. These receptors were collected from an elderly woman in good health.

This clonotype has only a few counts. This rearrangement joins TRBV30 to TRBJ1-6; D ambiguous. V dropped 3 bases and J dropped 9 bases, with 6 bases sitting between them. CDR1 GTSNPN and CDR2 SVGIG come from the germline V gene (reference sequence). This CDR3 spans 11 amino acids. CDR3 nucleotides: TGTGCCTGGAGGGACGTTTCACCCCTCCACTTT. This codes for CAWRDVSPLHF.

This clonotype was detected once. This sequence joins TRBV5-1 and TRBJ2-7; tentative D call: TRBD1 (5 bases). CDR3 size: 19 residues. With 0 bases removed from V and 7 bases from J, the gap between germline ends came to 29 bases. In germline, CDR1 is SGHRS, CDR2 YFSETQ. CDR3 bases: TGCGCCAGCAGCTTGGTACGGCAATGGGGCAGAGGAACCTACAATGAGCAGTACTTC. This sequence encodes CASSLVRQWGRGTYNEQYF.

This clonotype was recorded many times. The CDR3 is CAIGPYGYTF. CDR3 nucleotide sequence: TGTGCCATCGGACCCTATGGCTACACCTTC. The chain couples TRBV6-1 to TRBJ1-2; D ambiguous. Germline values: CDR1 MNHNS, CDR2 SASEGT. The CDR3 contains 10 residues. V lost 10 bases and J 4 bases, leaving 7 bases between the germline ends.

At least ten counts were recorded for this clonotype. The rearrangement joins TRBV20-1 to TRBJ2-1, with 7 bases matching TRBD2. Germline V gene lookup returns CDR1 DFQATT and CDR2 SNEGSKA (reference sequence). V was pared by 0 bases and J by 3 bases, with 8 bases of the junction left unmatched. The CDR3 contains 16 residues. The CDR3 DNA reads as TGCAGTGCTAGAGATCAAGGCGGGGGTATCTACAATGAGCAGTTCTTC. The encoded protein is CSARDQGGGIYNEQFF.

In its sample, this clonotype was seen many times. This chain connects TRBV7-9 to TRBJ2-3; no reliable D call. Germline CDR1 SEHNR, CDR2 FQNEAQ (reference sequence). The CDR3 runs to 15 residues. V dropped 5 bases and J dropped 2 bases, with 14 bases sitting between them. CDR3: CASSLPQRPTDTQYF. CDR3 coding DNA: TGTGCCAGCAGCCTACCACAGCGCCCCACAGATACGCAGTATTTT.

About this clonotype itself: A read error may produce the germline difference seen at one junction end. This sequence joins TRBV3-1 and TRBJ1-6; D might be TRBD1 (6 bases). From germline, CDR1 is LGHDT and CDR2 YNNKEL (reference sequence). This CDR3 is built from 15 residues. CDR3 residues: CASSGRGAYNSPPHF. Here the CDR3 DNA reads TGTGCCAGCAGCGGTCGGGGGGCGTATAATTCACCCCCCCACTTT. Supplemented by reference TRBV3-1 and TRBJ1-6, the full variable domain reads DTAVSQTPKYLVTQMGNDKSIKCEQNLGHDTMYWYKQDSKKFLKIMFSYNNKELIINETVPNRFSPKSPDKAHLNLHINSLELGDSAVYFCASSGRGAYNSPPHFGNGTRLTVT.

At least ten counts were recorded for this clonotype. This chain's CDR3 is CASSESGGLLNNEQFF. The CDR3, as DNA: TGTGCCAGCAGCGAGAGCGGGGGGCTACTAAACAATGAGCAGTTCTTC. The chain is built from TRBV7-9 and TRBJ2-1; 9 bases are shared with TRBD2. The CDR3 is 16 amino acids. Germline assignment: CDR1 SEHNR and CDR2 FQNEAQ (reference sequence). V gave up 5 bases and J gave up 5 bases; unmatched junction bases: 10. The full variable domain, completed using reference TRBV7-9 and TRBJ2-1, is DTGVSQNPRHKITKRGQNVTFRCDPISEHNRLYWYRQTLGQGPEFLTYFQNEAQLEKSRLLSDRFSAERPKGSFSTLEIQRTEQGDSAMYLCASSESGGLLNNEQFFGPGTRLTVL.

This clonotype was picked up one time. The chain joins TRBV9 to TRBJ2-3; the D call may be TRBD1 or TRBD2 (5 bases each). There are 14 residues in the CDR3. V dropped 4 bases and J dropped 4 bases, with 13 bases sitting between them. Germline assignment: CDR1 SGDLS and CDR2 YYNGEE. DNA of the CDR3: TGTGCCAGCAGCCCCGGGACCCTTGCAGATACGCAGTATTTT. It specifies CASSPGTLADTQYF.

This clonotype was observed at least ten times. The chain recombines TRBV20-1 with TRBJ1-1, with a weak D call TRBD1 (6 bases). The CDR3 extends over 14 amino acids. Germline V CDR1 and CDR2: DFQATT, SNEGSKA (reference sequence). Between the trimmed V and J ends, which lost 6 bases and 3 bases, there was a span of 17 bases. CDR3 DNA sequence: TGCAGTGCCAGGGGTCCCTGGTTAGACACTGAAGCTTTCTTT. It translates to CSARGPWLDTEAFF.

The V and J genes are TRBV4-3 and TRBJ2-5; 8 nucleotides align to TRBD2. Near its end, the DNA agrees better with TRBJ2-7, so the J call may be wrong. Germline CDR1 and CDR2: LGHNA and YSLEER. The CDR3 extends over 17 amino acids. The CDR3: CASSPSWASGFSYEQYF. CDR3 nucleotides: TGCGCCAGCAGCCCCAGCTGGGCTAGCGGGTTCTCCTACGAGCAGTACTTC.

As to this clonotype: A much larger clone lies a single base off, so this may be a read error. The chain carries TRBV28 and TRBJ2-3, with TRBD2 identical over 7 bases. CDR3 length: 16 amino acids. CDR1 is MDHEN and CDR2 is SYDVKM in the germline V gene. V gave up 2 bases and J gave up 3 bases; unmatched junction bases: 8. The CDR3 region is CASSLVSREGTDTQYF. The CDR3 nucleotides are TGTGCCAGCAGTTTAGTGAGCAGGGAGGGTACAGATACGCAGTATTTT.

Points on this clonotype: Compared with germline, one end of the junction differs, possibly owing to a read error. V is TRBV11-2 and J is TRBJ2-7; 11 nucleotides match TRBD2. The CDR3 loop spans 16 amino acids. The germline V gene encodes CDR1 SGHAT and CDR2 FQNNGV. CDR3 bases: TGTGTCAGCAGCCCCCGGACTAGCGGGCTCCAAGAGACACAGTACTTC. It yields the protein CVSSPRTSGLQETQYF.

This clonotype appeared many times. The chain uses TRBV10-3 and TRBJ1-1, with TRBD1 matching over 9 bases. The CDR3 is made up of 14 amino acids. V lost 6 bases and J lost 4; bases outside the gene matches: 6. The germline gives CDR1 ENHRY, CDR2 SYGVKD. CDR3: CAISGTGKGTEAFF. DNA of the CDR3: TGTGCCATCAGCGGGACAGGGAAGGGCACTGAAGCTTTCTTT.

This clonotype was recorded at least ten times. J is TRBJ2-1 and V is TRBV20-1; D might be TRBD1 (5 bases). There are 15 residues in the CDR3. The V end lost 0 bases, the J end lost 4 bases, and 13 bases lay between the germline ends. CDR1 and CDR2 from the germline V gene are DFQATT and SNEGSKA (reference sequence). CDR3 loop: CSARDPDRPYNEQFF. The CDR3 DNA follows: TGCAGTGCTAGAGATCCTGACAGACCTTACAATGAGCAGTTCTTC.

This chain uses TRBV5-1 with TRBJ2-3, with D possibly called TRBD1 or TRBD2 (5 bases each). The CDR3 covers 16 residues. Trimming shortened V by 4 bases and J by 2 bases, and 17 bases separated the two germline ends. CDR1 is SGHRS, CDR2 YFSETQ, per germline. The CDR3 spells CASSQGPVGFTDTQYF. Here the CDR3 DNA reads TGCGCCAGCAGCCAGGGACCCGTAGGCTTCACAGATACGCAGTATTTT.